Listed here are 11 T cell receptor beta chains from one sample, sequenced in a study of human T cells and chemical hapten exposure (dated by TCRdb to the early 2020s). Library construction relied on RACE. TCRdb records NextSeq 500 as the sequencer. The public reads were run again by TCRdb, first through fastp at Q25 and then through MiXCR, and only productive beta chains were kept. Identical CDR3 proteins give one entry, which carries the most common genes and DNA. This sample is represented by about 48,000 distinct CDR3 sequences; 9.9% of them were singletons. Of the sample, approximately 15% is held by the ten largest clones. The sample's time point label, decoded: patch test 3, about 24 weeks after DPC sensitization. The sample's treatment or condition, from its label and the paper: therapeutic diphenylcyclopropenone sensitization with weekly scalp DPC. This specimen was whole blood, taken in connection with sensitization to the hapten diphenylcyclopropenone (DPC). Receptor source: a woman aged 35 to 49 with alopecia areata. Some clones in this sample may be carry-over from other donors' samples.

In this sample, this clonotype turned up many times. An end of the junction does not agree with germline; a read error may underlie this. The chain employs TRBV11-2 and TRBJ1-6; weak D call: TRBD1 (5 bases). Per germline, CDR1 SGHAT and CDR2 FQNNGV. The CDR3 totals 15 residues. The CDR3, as DNA: TGTGCCAGCAGCCTAGAACCGGGGCCAGAGTCACCCCTCCACTTT. Translating it yields CASSLEPGPESPLHF.

This clonotype rates as medium-sized. The J gene is TRBJ2-3, the V gene TRBV6-1; 11 bases line up with TRBD2. Germline V gene data show CDR1 as MNHNS and CDR2 as SASEGT. V trimming: 2 bases; J trimming: 4 bases; junction bases outside the gene matches: 2. This CDR3 has 15 residues. The CDR3 DNA sequence: TGTGCCAGCAGTGAAACTAGCGGGGGATCAGATACGCAGTATTTT. Its protein is CASSETSGGSDTQYF.

This clonotype was recorded at least ten times. V and J are TRBV18 and TRBJ2-7; 9 bases match TRBD2. This CDR3 is built from 15 residues. CDR1 and CDR2 (germline): KGHSH, LQKENI. V lost 2 bases and J lost 2; bases outside the gene matches: 4. DNA for the CDR3: TGTGCCAGCTCACCATCTAGCGGGGTGCCCTACGAGCAGTACTTC. This sequence encodes CASSPSSGVPYEQYF.

This clonotype occurred many times. V usage is TRBV6-1 and J usage is TRBJ2-2; D is possibly TRBD1 (5 bases). The CDR3 sequence is 13 residues long. The ends were cut back, 8 bases at V and 2 bases at J, with 9 bases in the middle. The germline CDR1 and CDR2 sequences are MNHNS and SASEGT. The chain's CDR3 is CASLQGNTGELFF. In DNA, the CDR3 is TGTGCCAGCCTGCAGGGAAACACCGGGGAGCTGTTTTTT.

The chain uses TRBV4-1 and TRBJ1-1; no firm D call. CDR1 is MGHRA, CDR2 YSYEKL, per germline. The CDR3 sequence is 14 residues long. Trimming cost V 3 bases and J 0 bases, with 8 bases left between them. The CDR3 region has the DNA TGCGCCAGCAGCCAGCAATACATGAACACTGAAGCTTTCTTT. Amino acid sequence: CASSQQYMNTEAFF.

The table lists this clonotype with a few counts. The V gene is TRBV9, the J gene TRBJ2-7; D may be TRBD2 (6 bases). V lost 4 bases and J 5 bases, leaving 10 bases between the germline ends. Germline lookup yields CDR1 SGDLS and CDR2 YYNGEE. The CDR3 has 12 residues. CDR3 sequence (DNA): TGTGCCAGCAGCCGTAGCGGCAACGAGCAGTACTTC. It encodes CASSRSGNEQYF.

This clonotype was detected a few times. The chain couples TRBV23-1 to TRBJ1-4; D is undetermined. TRBV23-1 is treated as an ORF (open reading frame) with a function not yet certain. The CDR3 covers 16 residues. The V gene lost 3 bases and the J gene lost 6 bases, with 17 bases spanning the gap. This chain's CDR3 is CASSHQEEAGYEKLFF. The CDR3 DNA follows: TGCGCCAGCAGTCATCAGGAAGAGGCCGGATATGAAAAACTGTTTTTT.

This clonotype has a count of ten or more. V usage is TRBV12-3 or TRBV12-4 and J usage is TRBJ2-3, with 9 bases lining up with TRBD2. The CDR3 consists of 16 residues. The ends lost 6 bases at V and 4 bases at J; junction bases unmatched: 11. CDR3 nucleotide sequence: TGTGCCAGCAGCCGCGGCGGGGGGGCTTGGGCAGATACGCAGTATTTT. Protein product: CASSRGGGAWADTQYF.

This clonotype was picked up many times. The chain couples TRBV20-1 to TRBJ1-1; TRBD1 matches at 8 bases. CDR1 DFQATT and CDR2 SNEGSKA come from the germline V gene (reference sequence). The V and J ends lost 1 base and 4 bases, in that order; junction bases with no gene match: 2. The CDR3 is 13 residues long. CDR3 DNA sequence: TGCAGTGCTAGAGGACAGGGGAGCACTGAAGCTTTCTTT. It yields the protein CSARGQGSTEAFF.

This clonotype was observed many times. The chain recombines TRBV15 with TRBJ1-1; no firm D call. Germline CDR1 is LNHNV and CDR2 is YYDKDF (reference sequence). This CDR3 region has 14 residues. Trimming shortened V by 0 bases and J by 0 bases, and 5 bases separated the two germline ends. The CDR3 is CATSRDEMNTEAFF. The CDR3 bases are TGTGCCACCAGCAGAGATGAGATGAACACTGAAGCTTTCTTT.

This clonotype showed up many times. The CDR3 loop is CATSDLSSSYNEQFF. The CDR3 region has the DNA TGTGCCACCAGTGATTTATCCAGCTCCTACAATGAGCAGTTCTTC. The chain is built from TRBV24-1 and TRBJ2-1; D gene unclear. This CDR3 spans 15 amino acids. Deletions cut 1 base from V and 0 bases from J, with 6 bases between. Germline CDR1 and CDR2: KGHDR and SFDVKD.